Below are 16 T cell receptor beta chains sequenced from a single sample in a study of CD8+ T cells in alopecia areata. cDNA prepared by RNA extraction and subsequent reverse transcription served as the template for sequencing. Profiled with immunoSEQ multiplex PCR; TCRdb holds only in-frame clones, not every one. This table holds fewer than 200,000 clones, about 54% found once. Specified treatment: oral pan-JAK inhibitor, 5-10 mg twice daily. Source: CD4+ T cells sorted from blood, taken at approximately week 60, from a patient treated with tofacitinib. The receptors shown here come from a human donor with alopecia areata.

The chain joins TRBV11-3 to TRBJ1-1; D remains unclear. Germline V gene lookup returns CDR1 SGHNT and CDR2 YENEEA. The CDR3 length is 12 residues. V gave up 5 bases and J gave up 8 bases, with 12 bases separating them. The CDR3 nucleotides read TGTGCCAGCAGCCGAAAAAGAAGCGAAGCTTTCTTT. Its protein product is CASSRKRSEAFF.

This sequence joins TRBV10-3 and TRBJ2-1, with TRBD1 matching 7 bases. Per germline, CDR1 ENHRY and CDR2 SYGVKD. The CDR3 contains 12 residues. With 3 bases clipped from V and 9 bases from J, the junction kept 2 bases outside the gene matches. CDR3 sequence (DNA): TGTGCCATCAGTGAAGGGGGCGGTGAGCAGTTCTTC. Translation: CAISEGGGEQFF.

V usage is TRBV25-1 and J usage is TRBJ2-5, with TRBD2 identical over 11 bases. Germline V gene sequence: CDR1 MGHDK, CDR2 SYGVNS. This CDR3 is 16 amino acids long. V was pared by 5 bases and J by 5 bases, with 10 bases of the junction left unmatched. Here the CDR3 reads CASSPSSGGMGETQYF. CDR3 DNA sequence: TGTGCCAGCAGTCCATCTAGCGGGGGGATGGGGGAGACCCAGTACTTC.

This rearrangement joins TRBV2 to TRBJ2-5, with D hard to call. The J call may be faulty, since TRBJ2-7 better matches the DNA end. The length of the CDR3 is 10 residues. Germline lookup yields CDR1 SNHLY and CDR2 FYNNEI. CDR3 coding DNA: TGTGCCAGCCGTTCGTACGAGCAGTACTTC. The encoded protein is CASRSYEQYF.

The chain recombines TRBV5-1 with TRBJ2-3, with 7 bases that match TRBD2. Germline V lookup: CDR1 SGHRS, CDR2 YFSETQ. Unmatched junction bases numbered 8, after V lost 3 bases and J lost 4 bases. The CDR3 is 15 amino acids. This CDR3 reads CASSYVGGGADTQYF. The CDR3 DNA sequence: TGCGCCAGCAGCTATGTGGGCGGGGGAGCAGATACGCAGTATTTT.

The gene calls are TRBV7-9 and TRBJ2-2, with no clear D. Germline CDR1 SEHNR, CDR2 FQNEAQ (reference sequence). This CDR3 spans 15 amino acids. Trimming removed 1 base from V and 0 bases from J, with 6 bases in between. CDR3 coding DNA: TGTGCCAGCAGCTTAGTTACTCCGAACACCGGGGAGCTGTTTTTT. Translating gives CASSLVTPNTGELFF. The complete variable domain, with remaining parts taken from reference TRBV7-9 and TRBJ2-2, reads DTGVSQNPRHKITKRGQNVTFRCDPISEHNRLYWYRQTLGQGPEFLTYFQNEAQLEKSRLLSDRFSAERPKGSFSTLEIQRTEQGDSAMYLCASSLVTPNTGELFFGEGSRLTVL.

The chain uses TRBV5-4 and TRBJ2-1, with D tentatively TRBD2 (7 bases). Trimming cost V 4 bases and J 4 bases, with 21 bases left between them. The CDR3 sequence is 17 residues long. Germline V gives CDR1 SGHNT, CDR2 YYREEE (reference sequence). DNA for the CDR3: TGTGCCAGCAGCCCCAAGGGGGGCGGGGGCCTTTACAATGAGCAGTTCTTC. Translated: CASSPKGGGGLYNEQFF.

V gene TRBV9 combines with J gene TRBJ2-1; perhaps TRBD2 as D (7 bases). Germline CDR1 and CDR2: SGDLS and YYNGEE. Trimming took 4 bases from V and 9 from J, leaving 26 bases between them. The CDR3 is 17 amino acids. CDR3 in DNA: TGTGCCAGCAGCCAAGGAGTGGCCGGGGGGCCCCTACGTGAGCAGTTCTTC. This encodes CASSQGVAGGPLREQFF.

The chain combines TRBV14 with TRBJ1-2; D gene unclear. This CDR3 has 15 amino acids. CDR1 is SGHDN, CDR2 FVKESK, per germline. V dropped 4 bases and J dropped 3 bases, with 15 bases sitting between them. This chain's CDR3 is CASSRPGEEDYGYTF. The CDR3 coding sequence is TGTGCCAGCAGCCGTCCTGGGGAGGAGGACTATGGCTACACCTTC.

The rearrangement uses TRBV30 and TRBJ1-5; D is ambiguous. This CDR3 is built from 14 residues. In germline, CDR1 is GTSNPN, CDR2 SVGIG (reference sequence). The V end lost 2 bases, the J end lost 6 bases, and 14 bases lay between the germline ends. As DNA, the CDR3 is TGTGCCTGGAGTCCATCCCTGGGCCTTCAGCCCCAGCATTTT. Its protein product is CAWSPSLGLQPQHF. Together with reference TRBV30 and TRBJ1-5, the CDR3 gives the full variable domain: SQTIHQWPATLVQPVGSPLSLECTVEGTSNPNLYWYRQAAGRGLQLLFYSVGIGQISSEVPQNLSASRPQDRQFILSSKKLLLSDSGFYLCAWSPSLGLQPQHFGDGTRLSIL.

The chain carries TRBV27 and TRBJ2-3; TRBD1 agrees at 8 bases. The CDR3 covers 14 residues. Looked up from germline, CDR1 is MNHEY and CDR2 is SMNVEV (reference sequence). Trimming cost V 6 bases and J 7 bases; bases outside gene matches: 9. The chain's CDR3 is CASSPRTGWNTQYF. In DNA form, the CDR3 reads TGTGCCAGCAGCCCGAGGACAGGGTGGAATACGCAGTATTTT.

The rearrangement joins TRBV29-1 to TRBJ2-7, with TRBD2 as a possible D gene (5 bases). This CDR3 is 12 amino acids long. Trimming removed 7 bases from V and 0 bases from J, with 10 bases in between. From germline, CDR1 is SQVTM and CDR2 ANQGSEA. CDR3 bases: TGCAGCGGGAGGACCTCCTCCTACGAGCAGTACTTC. It specifies CSGRTSSYEQYF.

To note about this clone: The junction differs from germline at one of its ends, possibly a read error. J is TRBJ2-5 and V is TRBV7-7, with TRBD1 matching over 8 bases. The V gene's germline CDR1 is SSHAT and CDR2 FNYEAQ (reference sequence). The CDR3 contains 15 residues. The CDR3 region is CASSLAGGQGETQYF. The CDR3 DNA reads TGTGCTAGCAGCTTAGCTGGTGGACAGGGAGAGACCCAGTACTTC.

The CDR3 spells CASSKDGYEQYF. The CDR3 DNA reads TGTGCCAGCAGCAAAGACGGTTACGAGCAGTACTTC. V usage is TRBV9 and J usage is TRBJ2-7; unclear D gene. There are 12 residues in the CDR3. The V end was cut by 4 bases, the J end by 4 bases, with 9 bases between. Germline V gives CDR1 SGDLS, CDR2 YYNGEE.

The rearrangement uses TRBV30 and TRBJ1-1, with 9 positions matching TRBD1. This CDR3 has 15 amino acids. The ends lost 0 bases at V and 4 bases at J; junction bases unmatched: 6. In germline, CDR1 is GTSNPN, CDR2 SVGIG (reference sequence). The CDR3 reads CAWSVPATGGTEAFF. DNA of the CDR3: TGTGCCTGGAGTGTACCCGCGACAGGGGGCACTGAAGCTTTCTTT.

The chain links TRBV19 to TRBJ1-6, with a tentative D call TRBD1 (6 bases). The CDR3 runs to 14 residues. Trimming removed 5 bases at V and 5 bases at J, with 10 bases between. Germline CDR1 LNHDA, CDR2 SQIVND (reference sequence). The CDR3 sequence is CASSVDRHNSPLHF. CDR3 DNA: TGTGCCAGTAGTGTCGACAGGCATAATTCACCCCTCCACTTT.